This T cell receptor (beta chain) was profiled in a study of T cell responses to AZD1222 COVID-19 vaccine (dated by TCRdb to the early 2020s). About the investigation overall: TCR sequencing was performed for about 250 trial participants, of whom about 210 were given two doses of AZD1222 and around 26 were given two doses of MenACWY control vaccine. Enrollment into the trials was organized by age into subgroups of 18-55, 56-69 and 70-plus years, and those subgroups contained about 160, 30 and 59 TCR-sequenced participants, respectively. On the study overall, not on this receptor specifically: Conclusions about previously exposed vaccinees were limited because only six AZD1222 recipients were SARS-CoV-2 seropositive at baseline. In the small 56-69-year group, the increase in depth fell short of significance, most likely because of low power. Because no day 14 peak-response samples were available, repertoires were characterized only after the peak T cell response. Participants were mostly white British, with more females than males. The authors suggested clonal diversity may have been underestimated. Epitopes outside the regions mutated in the B.1.351 and B.1.1.7 variants were reportedly recognized by nearly half of the unique spike-specific TCRs. After two AZD1222 doses, spike-specific TCR breadth and depth were significantly higher than at day 0 and than in MenACWY recipients. CD4 TCRs associated with the vaccine covered the entire spike protein, and the dominant responses were in regions 160-218 and 743-854.

Here V drops 7 bases and J drops 2 bases, and the junction holds 1 base not matched to any gene. Taken from the germline V gene (reference sequence), the CDR1 and CDR2 loops are MNHEY and SMNVEV. The CDR3 has 13 amino acids, counting the end cysteine and phenylalanine. Only CDR3 DNA remains: 39 bases, in frame from the first base. The CDR3 regions of human TCRbeta chains were analyzed by immunosequencing. Per the source publication's procedure: TCRs in the repertoires were compared against a reference library of SARS-CoV-2-specific TCRs that had been generated with the MIRA antigen-specificity platform. Breadth was defined as the fraction of unique TCRs that were SARS-CoV-2-associated, and depth was defined as the fraction of total T cells that were SARS-CoV-2-associated. Each spike-specific TCR was assigned to its reactive spike region and to a CD4 or CD8 class using the MIRA data. Log10-transformed breadth and depth values were compared by one-way ANOVA with Sidak's multiple comparisons tests. The source is immuneACCESS, and TCRdb retained only in-frame sequences with V and J called. Part of the clones is not carried over; for the studies checked, unresolved V genes explain less than half of this, and the remainder is unexplained. That table furnishes V, J and clone size, whereas the DNA furnished D and trimming. The sample table records roughly 150,000 clones; about 90% of these occur just once. Around 3.3% of the sample rests with the top ten.

Per the publication, the time point label means: about 28 days (+/-7) after the second vaccine dose. Because spike-specific TCR depth and breadth did not differ between the two schedules, AZD1222 recipients who got a second dose at roughly 4 weeks were pooled with those who got a second dose at roughly 12 weeks. Samples from vaccinated people were obtained from the UK trials COV001 and COV002, which included a single-blind randomized controlled phase 2/3 trial of AZD1222 (ChAdOx1 nCoV-19) in healthy adults. Trial participant PBMC samples were collected at day 0 and day 28 after the second dose for TCRbeta chain sequencing. Comments on this clone: What this receptor recognizes is not known. Qualities for individual bases were not recorded, and no much larger clone is one base off.

This receptor was identified in an adult who received the AZD1222 COVID-19 vaccine. The V gene is TRBV27 and the J gene is TRBJ1-2, with 10 central nucleotides matching TRBD1. Specimen: peripheral blood, collected 28 days after the second AZD1222 dose. The nucleotides are TGTGCCAGCAAGACAGGGGGCAACTATGGCTACACCTTC. The resulting protein is CASKTGGNYGYTF.